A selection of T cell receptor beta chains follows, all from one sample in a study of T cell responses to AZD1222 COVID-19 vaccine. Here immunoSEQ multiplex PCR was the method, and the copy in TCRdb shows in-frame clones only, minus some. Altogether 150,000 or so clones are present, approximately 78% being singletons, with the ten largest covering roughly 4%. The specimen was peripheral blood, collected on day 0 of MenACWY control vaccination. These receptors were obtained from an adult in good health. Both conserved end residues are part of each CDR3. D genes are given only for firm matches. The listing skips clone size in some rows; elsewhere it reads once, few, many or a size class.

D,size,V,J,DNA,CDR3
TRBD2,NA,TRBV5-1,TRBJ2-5,TGCGCCAGCAGCACCATACTAGCGGGGAGCCAAGAGACCCAGTACTTC,CASSTILAGSQETQYF
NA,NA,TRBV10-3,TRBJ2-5,TGTGCCATCAGCTATGCCGGGCCACAAAACAAAGAGACCCAGTACTTC,CAISYAGPQNKETQYF
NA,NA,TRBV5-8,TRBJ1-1,TGTGCCAGCAGGCCTCTGATGGGGGGGACTGAAGCTTTCTTT,CASRPLMGGTEAFF
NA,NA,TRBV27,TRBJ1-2,TGTGCCAGCAGTTTCTTGGGGGGCTATGGCTACACCTTC,CASSFLGGYGYTF
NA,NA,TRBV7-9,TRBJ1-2,TGTGCCAGCAGCTCCGTCGATGGCTACACCTTC,CASSSVDGYTF
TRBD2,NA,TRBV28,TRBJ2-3,TGTGCCAGCAGTTTGCGACTAGCGGGGGGGCTATTCACAGATACGCAGTATTTT,CASSLRLAGGLFTDTQYF
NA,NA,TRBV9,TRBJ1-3,TGTGCCAGCAGCCCGACGGCAGGGACCTCTGGAAACACCATATATTTT,CASSPTAGTSGNTIYF
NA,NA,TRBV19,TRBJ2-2,TGTGCCAGTAGTCCCCGTAGCGGAGACACCGGGGAGCTGTTTTTT,CASSPRSGDTGELFF
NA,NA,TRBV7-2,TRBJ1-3,TGTGCCAGCAGCGCCCGCGGTGACTCTAGCTCTGGAAACACCATATATTTT,CASSARGDSSSGNTIYF
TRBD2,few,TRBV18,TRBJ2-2,TGTGCCAGCTCACCCCTAGCGGGGGGCCTAACCACCGGGGAGCTGTTTTTT,CASSPLAGGLTTGELFF
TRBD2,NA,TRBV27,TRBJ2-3,TGTGCCAGCAGTCGCTCGACTAGCGGCACAGATACGCAGTATTTT,CASSRSTSGTDTQYF
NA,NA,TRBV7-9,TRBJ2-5,TGTGCCAGCAGCTTAGCAGAATTGGGCAGGGGAGCAGAGACCCAGTACTTC,CASSLAELGRGAETQYF
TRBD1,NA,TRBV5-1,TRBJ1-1,TGCGCCAGCAGCCCCTGGACAGGGCGGAACACTGAAGCTTTCTTT,CASSPWTGRNTEAFF
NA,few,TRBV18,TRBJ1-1,TGTGCCAGCTCACCAATGGGGGGCCTGAACACTGAAGCTTTCTTT,CASSPMGGLNTEAFF
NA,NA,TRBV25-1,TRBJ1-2,TGTGCCAGCAGTGAATATGGTGGGTTCTATGGCTACACCTTC,CASSEYGGFYGYTF